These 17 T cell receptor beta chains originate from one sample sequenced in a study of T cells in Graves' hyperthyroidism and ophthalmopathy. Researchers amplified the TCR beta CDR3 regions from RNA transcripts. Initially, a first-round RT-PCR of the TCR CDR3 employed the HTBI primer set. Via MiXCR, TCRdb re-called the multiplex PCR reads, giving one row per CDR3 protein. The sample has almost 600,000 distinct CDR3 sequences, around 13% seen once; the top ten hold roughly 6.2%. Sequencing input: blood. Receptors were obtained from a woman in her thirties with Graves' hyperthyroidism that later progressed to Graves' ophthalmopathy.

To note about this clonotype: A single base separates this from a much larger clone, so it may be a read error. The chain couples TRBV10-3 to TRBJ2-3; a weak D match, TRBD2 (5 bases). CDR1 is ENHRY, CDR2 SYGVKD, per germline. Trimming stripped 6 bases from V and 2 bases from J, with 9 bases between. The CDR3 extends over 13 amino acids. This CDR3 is CAIREEVTDTQYF. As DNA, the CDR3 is TGTGCCATCAGGGAGGAGGTCACAGATACGCAGTATTTT.

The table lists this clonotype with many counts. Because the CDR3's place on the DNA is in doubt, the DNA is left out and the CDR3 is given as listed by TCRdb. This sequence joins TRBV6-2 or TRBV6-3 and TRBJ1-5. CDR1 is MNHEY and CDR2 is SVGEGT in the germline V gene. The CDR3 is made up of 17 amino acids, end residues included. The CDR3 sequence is CASTSVAGPYSNQPQHF.

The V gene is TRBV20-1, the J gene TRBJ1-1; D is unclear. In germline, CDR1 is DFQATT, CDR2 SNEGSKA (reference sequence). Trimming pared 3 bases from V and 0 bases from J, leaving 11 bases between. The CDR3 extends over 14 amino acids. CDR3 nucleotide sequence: TGCAGTGCTAGTAAGGGTTCGGTGAACACTGAAGCTTTCTTT. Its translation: CSASKGSVNTEAFF.

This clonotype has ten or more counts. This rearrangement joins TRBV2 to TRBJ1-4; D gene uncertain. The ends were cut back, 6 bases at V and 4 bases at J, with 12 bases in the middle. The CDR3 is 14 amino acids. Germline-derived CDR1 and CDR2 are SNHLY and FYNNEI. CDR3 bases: TGTGCCAGCAGAGGACTTCTGAATAATGAAAAACTGTTTTTT. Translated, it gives CASRGLLNNEKLFF.

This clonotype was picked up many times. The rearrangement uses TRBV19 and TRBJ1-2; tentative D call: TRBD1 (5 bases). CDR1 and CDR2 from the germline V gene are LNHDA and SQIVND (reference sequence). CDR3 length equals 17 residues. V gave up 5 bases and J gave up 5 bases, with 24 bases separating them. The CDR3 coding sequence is TGTGCCAGTAGTCTCCCCGGGGCCGGAGAGATGCGATATGGCTACACCTTC. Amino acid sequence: CASSLPGAGEMRYGYTF. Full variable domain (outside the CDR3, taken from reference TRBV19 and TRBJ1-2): DGGITQSPKYLFRKEGQNVTLSCEQNLNHDAMYWYRQDPGQGLRLIYYSQIVNDFQKGDIAEGYSVSREKKESFPLTVTSAQKNPTAFYLCASSLPGAGEMRYGYTFGSGTRLTVV.

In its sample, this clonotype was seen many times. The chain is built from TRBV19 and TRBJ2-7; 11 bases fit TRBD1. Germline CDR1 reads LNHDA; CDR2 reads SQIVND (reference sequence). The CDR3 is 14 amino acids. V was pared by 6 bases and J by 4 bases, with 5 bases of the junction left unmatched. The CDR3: CASSRGQGAYEQYF. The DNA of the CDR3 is TGTGCCAGTAGCCGAGGACAGGGGGCTTACGAGCAGTACTTC.

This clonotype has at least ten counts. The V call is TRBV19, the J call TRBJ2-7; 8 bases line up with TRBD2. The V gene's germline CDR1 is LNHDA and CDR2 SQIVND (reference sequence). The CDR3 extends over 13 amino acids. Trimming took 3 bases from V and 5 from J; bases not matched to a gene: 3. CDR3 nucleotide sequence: TGTGCCAGTAGTATTTTAGCGGGAAACGAGCAGTACTTC. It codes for CASSILAGNEQYF.

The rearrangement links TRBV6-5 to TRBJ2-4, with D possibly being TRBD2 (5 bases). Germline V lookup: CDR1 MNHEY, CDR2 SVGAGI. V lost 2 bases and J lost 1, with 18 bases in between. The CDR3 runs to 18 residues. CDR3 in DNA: TGTGCCAGCAGTTACCCTGGAGGCACGCCCGGGGCCAAAAACATTCAGTACTTC. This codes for CASSYPGGTPGAKNIQYF.

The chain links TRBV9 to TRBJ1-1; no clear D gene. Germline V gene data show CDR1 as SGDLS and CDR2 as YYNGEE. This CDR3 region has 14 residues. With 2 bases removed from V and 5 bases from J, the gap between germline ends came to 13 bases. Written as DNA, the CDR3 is TGTGCCAGCAGCGTCGTCAGCGGACCAACTGAAGCTTTCTTT. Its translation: CASSVVSGPTEAFF.

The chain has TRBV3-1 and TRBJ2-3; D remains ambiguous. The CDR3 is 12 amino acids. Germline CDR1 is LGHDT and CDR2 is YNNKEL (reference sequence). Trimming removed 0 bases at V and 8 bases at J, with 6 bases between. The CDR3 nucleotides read TGTGCCAGCAGCCAAGAGGAGACTACGCAGTATTTT. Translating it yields CASSQEETTQYF.

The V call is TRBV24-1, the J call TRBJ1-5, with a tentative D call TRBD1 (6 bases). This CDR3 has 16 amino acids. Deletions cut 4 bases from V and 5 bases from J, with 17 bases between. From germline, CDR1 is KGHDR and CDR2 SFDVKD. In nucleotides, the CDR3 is TGTGCCACCAGTGACCAAACGGGACAAACGCATCAGCCCCAGCATTTT. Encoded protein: CATSDQTGQTHQPQHF.

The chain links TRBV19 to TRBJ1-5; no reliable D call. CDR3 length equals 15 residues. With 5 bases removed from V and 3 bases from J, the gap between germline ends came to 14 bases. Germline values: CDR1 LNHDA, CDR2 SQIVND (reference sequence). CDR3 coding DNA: TGTGCCAGTAGTTTTTCCGGAATTTTCAATCAGCCCCAGCATTTT. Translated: CASSFSGIFNQPQHF.

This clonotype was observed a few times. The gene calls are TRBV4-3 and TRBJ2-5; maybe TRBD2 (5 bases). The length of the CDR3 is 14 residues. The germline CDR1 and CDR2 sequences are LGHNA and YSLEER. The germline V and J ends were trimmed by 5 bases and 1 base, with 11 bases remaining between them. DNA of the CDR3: TGCGCCAGCAGCTTAGCGATCCTCCAAGAGACCCAGTACTTC. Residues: CASSLAILQETQYF.

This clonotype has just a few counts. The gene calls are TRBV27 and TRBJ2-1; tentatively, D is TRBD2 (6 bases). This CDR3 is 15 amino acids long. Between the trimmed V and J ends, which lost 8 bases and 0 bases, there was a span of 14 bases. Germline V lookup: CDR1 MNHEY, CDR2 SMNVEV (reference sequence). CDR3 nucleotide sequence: TGTGCCAGCCGTATTAATAGCGGCTCCTACAATGAGCAGTTCTTC. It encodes CASRINSGSYNEQFF.

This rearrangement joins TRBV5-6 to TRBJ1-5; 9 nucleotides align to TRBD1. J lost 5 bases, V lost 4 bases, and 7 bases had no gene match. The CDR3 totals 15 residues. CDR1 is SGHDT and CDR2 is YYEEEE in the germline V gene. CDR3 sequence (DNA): TGTGCCAGCAGCACCCTGGACAGGGGTCATCAGCCCCAGCATTTT. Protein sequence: CASSTLDRGHQPQHF.

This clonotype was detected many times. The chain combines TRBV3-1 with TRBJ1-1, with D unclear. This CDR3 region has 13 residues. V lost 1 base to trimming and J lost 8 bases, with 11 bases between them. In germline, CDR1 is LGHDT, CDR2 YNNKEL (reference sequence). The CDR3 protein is CASSQGVAQEAFF. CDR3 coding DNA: TGTGCCAGCAGCCAAGGAGTTGCGCAGGAAGCTTTCTTT.

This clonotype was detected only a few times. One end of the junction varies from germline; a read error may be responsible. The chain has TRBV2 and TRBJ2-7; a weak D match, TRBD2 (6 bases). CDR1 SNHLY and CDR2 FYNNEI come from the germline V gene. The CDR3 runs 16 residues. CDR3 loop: CASREGAGTAERQQYF. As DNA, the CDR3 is TGTGCCAGCAGAGAAGGAGCCGGGACTGCCGAAAGGCAGCAGTACTTC.